The 4 T cell receptor beta chains reported below all come from one sample, sequenced in a study of T cells after yellow fever vaccination. Each CDR3 protein gets one entry after TCRdb re-called the 5' RACE reads with MiXCR. Here the sample spans more than 65,000 distinct CDR3 sequences, 13% being singletons. The sample was CD8+ T cells not binding an NS4B(214-222) dextramer, sorted from PBMCs, taken roughly 20 days after the first yellow fever vaccination. Receptors originate from a man between 18 and 35 years old who received the YFV17D yellow fever vaccine.

A few counts support this clonotype. The chain joins TRBV3-1 to TRBJ2-7, with D maybe TRBD1 (5 bases). The germline V gene has CDR1 LGHDT and CDR2 YNNKEL (reference sequence). Trimming removed 4 bases from V and 4 bases from J, with 14 bases in between. The CDR3 has 14 residues. The DNA of the CDR3 is TGTGCCAGCAGCCCTTCCAGGGTAGGATACGAGCAGTACTTC. The encoded protein is CASSPSRVGYEQYF.

The V and J genes are TRBV24-1 and TRBJ2-3, with TRBD1 as a possible D gene (6 bases). The CDR3 consists of 14 residues. V shed 1 base and J shed 5 bases, with 9 bases lying between them. Per the germline V gene, CDR1 is KGHDR and CDR2 is SFDVKD. The CDR3 DNA reads TGTGCCACCAGTGATTTCAGGGACAAAGATACGCAGTATTTT. Protein: CATSDFRDKDTQYF.

This chain links TRBV4-1 with TRBJ2-2; the D gene is possibly TRBD1 (6 bases). The V and J ends lost 3 bases and 9 bases respectively, with 8 bases between them. The CDR3 extends over 12 amino acids. Germline assignment: CDR1 MGHRA and CDR2 YSYEKL. The CDR3: CASSQTGRELFF. CDR3 sequence (DNA): TGCGCCAGCAGCCAGACAGGCCGGGAGCTGTTTTTT.

This clonotype was seen a few times. The chain couples TRBV6-5 to TRBJ2-3; perhaps TRBD2 as D (6 bases). Germline CDR1 is MNHEY and CDR2 is SVGAGI. Trimming cost V 2 bases and J 1 base, with 13 bases left between them. The CDR3 is made up of 16 amino acids. The CDR3 region has the DNA TGTGCCAGCAGTTACGGCAGGCTAGCGCGCACAGATACGCAGTATTTT. Its translation: CASSYGRLARTDTQYF.